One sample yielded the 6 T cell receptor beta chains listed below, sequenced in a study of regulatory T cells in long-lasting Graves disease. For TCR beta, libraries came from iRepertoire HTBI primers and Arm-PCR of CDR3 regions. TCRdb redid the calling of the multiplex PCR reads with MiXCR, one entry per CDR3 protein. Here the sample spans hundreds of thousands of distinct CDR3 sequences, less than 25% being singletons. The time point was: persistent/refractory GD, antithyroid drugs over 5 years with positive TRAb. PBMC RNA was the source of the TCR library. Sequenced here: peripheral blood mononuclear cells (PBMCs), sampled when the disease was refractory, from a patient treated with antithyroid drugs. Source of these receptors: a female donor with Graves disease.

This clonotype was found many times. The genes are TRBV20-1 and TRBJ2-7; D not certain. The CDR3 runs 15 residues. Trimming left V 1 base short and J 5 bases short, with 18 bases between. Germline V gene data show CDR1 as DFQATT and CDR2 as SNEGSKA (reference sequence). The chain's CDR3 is CSARVIVHSRDEQYF. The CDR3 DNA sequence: TGCAGTGCTAGAGTTATCGTCCACAGTCGGGACGAGCAGTACTTC.

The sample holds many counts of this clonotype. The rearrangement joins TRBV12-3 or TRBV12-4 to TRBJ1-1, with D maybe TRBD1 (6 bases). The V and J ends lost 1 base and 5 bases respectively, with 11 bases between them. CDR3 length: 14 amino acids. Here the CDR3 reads CASSLVGGKTEAFF. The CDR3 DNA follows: TGTGCCAGCAGTTTAGTGGGGGGCAAGACTGAAGCTTTCTTT.

In nucleotides, the CDR3 is TGTGCCAGCACCCACAGGGGGCGAAGCTATGGCTACACCTTC. Translating it yields CASTHRGRSYGYTF. This rearrangement joins TRBV28 to TRBJ1-2; TRBD1 matches at 9 bases. The CDR3 sequence is 14 residues long. Looked up from germline, CDR1 is MDHEN and CDR2 is SYDVKM. Trimming cost V 7 bases and J 4 bases; bases outside gene matches: 7.

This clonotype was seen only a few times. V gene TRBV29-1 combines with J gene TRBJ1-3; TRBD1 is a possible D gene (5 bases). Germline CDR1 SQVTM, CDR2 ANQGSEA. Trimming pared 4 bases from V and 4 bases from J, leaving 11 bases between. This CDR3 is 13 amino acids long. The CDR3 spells CSVVTVRGNTIYF. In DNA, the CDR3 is TGCAGCGTTGTGACAGTGAGGGGAAACACCATATATTTT.

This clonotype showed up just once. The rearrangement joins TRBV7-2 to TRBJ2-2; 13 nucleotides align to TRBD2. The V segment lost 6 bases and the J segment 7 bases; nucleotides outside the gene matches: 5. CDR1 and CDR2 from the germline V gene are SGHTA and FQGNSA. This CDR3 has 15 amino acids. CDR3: CASRTGTSGNGELFF. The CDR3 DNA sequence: TGTGCCAGCAGAACCGGGACTAGCGGGAACGGGGAGCTGTTTTTT.

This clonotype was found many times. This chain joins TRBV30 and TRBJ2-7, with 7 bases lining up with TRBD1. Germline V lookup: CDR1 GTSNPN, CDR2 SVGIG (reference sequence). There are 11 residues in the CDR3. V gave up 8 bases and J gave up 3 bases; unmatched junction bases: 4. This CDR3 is CAQRQGYEQYF. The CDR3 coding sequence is TGTGCCCAGAGACAGGGCTACGAGCAGTACTTC.